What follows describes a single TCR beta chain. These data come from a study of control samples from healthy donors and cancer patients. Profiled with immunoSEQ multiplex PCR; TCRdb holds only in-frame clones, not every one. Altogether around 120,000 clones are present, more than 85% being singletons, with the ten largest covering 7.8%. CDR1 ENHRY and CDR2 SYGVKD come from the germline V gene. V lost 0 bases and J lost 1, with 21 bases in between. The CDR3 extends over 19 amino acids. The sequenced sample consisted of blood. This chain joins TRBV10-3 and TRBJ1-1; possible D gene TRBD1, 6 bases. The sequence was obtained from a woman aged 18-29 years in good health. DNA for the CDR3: TGTGCCATCAGTGAGTCGGGGGGCGTACAGGGTCGTAGGAACACTGAAGCTTTCTTT. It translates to CAISESGGVQGRRNTEAFF.